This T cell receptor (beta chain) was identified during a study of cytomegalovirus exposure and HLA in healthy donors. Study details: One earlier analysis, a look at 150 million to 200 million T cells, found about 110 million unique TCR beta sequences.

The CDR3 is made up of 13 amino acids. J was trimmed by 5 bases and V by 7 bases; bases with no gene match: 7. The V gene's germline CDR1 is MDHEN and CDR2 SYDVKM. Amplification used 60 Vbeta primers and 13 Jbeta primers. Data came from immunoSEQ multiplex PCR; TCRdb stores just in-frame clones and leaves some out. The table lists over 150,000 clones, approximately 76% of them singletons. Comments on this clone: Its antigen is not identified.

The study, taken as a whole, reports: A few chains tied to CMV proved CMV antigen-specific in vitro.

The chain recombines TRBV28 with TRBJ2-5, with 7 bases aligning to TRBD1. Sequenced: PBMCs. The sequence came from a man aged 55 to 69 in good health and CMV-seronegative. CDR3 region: CASTGRGRETQYF. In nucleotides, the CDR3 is TGTGCCAGCACCGGTAGGGGGCGTGAGACCCAGTACTTC.